Listed below are T cell receptor beta chains from one sample, sequenced in a study of T cells in narcolepsy. Some clones are missing from TCRdb's copy, which holds only in-frame ones; the method was immunoSEQ multiplex PCR. Altogether approximately 31,000 clones are present, more than 80% being singletons, with the ten largest covering roughly 1.3%. Input material: CD45RA- memory CD4+ T cells from PBMCs. Receptor source: a human donor with narcolepsy. Each CDR3 is given with its conserved first and last residue. A D gene is named only where the DNA matches it firmly. Expanded clones get a size class; other rows say once, few or many, or leave the size out.

v_call: TRBV7-3; clone_size: -; j_call: TRBJ2-3; d_call: TRBD2; cdr3_aa: CASSIAGVTDTQYF; cdr3_nt: TGTGCCAGCAGCATAGCGGGGGTCACAGATACGCAGTATTTT
v_call: TRBV5-1; clone_size: -; j_call: TRBJ2-2; d_call: TRBD2; cdr3_aa: CASSLQRGYTGELFF; cdr3_nt: TGCGCCAGCAGCTTACAGCGGGGGTACACCGGGGAGCTGTTTTTT
v_call: TRBV21-1; clone_size: -; j_call: TRBJ2-7; d_call: -; cdr3_aa: CASSKFSRAPPVPYEQYF; cdr3_nt: TGTGCCAGCAGCAAGTTTTCCCGAGCTCCTCCAGTCCCCTACGAGCAGTACTTC
v_call: TRBV20-1; clone_size: -; j_call: TRBJ2-5; d_call: -; cdr3_aa: CSATAQETQYF; cdr3_nt: TGCAGTGCGACAGCCCAAGAGACCCAGTACTTC
v_call: TRBV6-1; clone_size: -; j_call: TRBJ1-4; d_call: -; cdr3_aa: CASRSGSNNEKLFF; cdr3_nt: TGTGCCAGCAGGTCAGGCAGCAATAATGAAAAACTGTTTTTT
v_call: TRBV2; clone_size: -; j_call: TRBJ1-6; d_call: TRBD1; cdr3_aa: CASVPGGGGHGSPLHF; cdr3_nt: TGTGCCAGCGTCCCAGGGGGCGGGGGCCATGGTTCACCCCTCCACTTT
v_call: TRBV5-1; clone_size: -; j_call: TRBJ1-2; d_call: TRBD1; cdr3_aa: CASSPSPGQGATNYGYTF; cdr3_nt: TGCGCCAGCAGCCCCTCGCCGGGACAGGGCGCGACTAACTATGGCTACACCTTC
v_call: TRBV2; clone_size: -; j_call: TRBJ2-7; d_call: -; cdr3_aa: CASSESRFFSYEQYF; cdr3_nt: TGTGCCAGCAGTGAATCACGGTTTTTCTCCTACGAGCAGTACTTC
v_call: TRBV5-4; clone_size: -; j_call: TRBJ2-3; d_call: -; cdr3_aa: CASSSTGKDTQYF; cdr3_nt: TGTGCCAGCAGCTCTACAGGCAAGGATACGCAGTATTTT
v_call: TRBV7-3; clone_size: -; j_call: TRBJ1-1; d_call: TRBD1; cdr3_aa: CASGLTGGQGTEAFF; cdr3_nt: TGTGCCAGCGGCCTGACAGGGGGCCAAGGGACTGAAGCTTTCTTT
v_call: TRBV28; clone_size: -; j_call: TRBJ1-6; d_call: -; cdr3_aa: CASRGGDFPNSPLHF; cdr3_nt: TGTGCCAGCAGGGGGGGGGACTTTCCAAATTCACCCCTCCACTTT
v_call: TRBV12-5; clone_size: -; j_call: TRBJ2-5; d_call: -; cdr3_aa: CASGLDIEGTQYF; cdr3_nt: TGTGCTAGTGGTTTGGACATAGAAGGGACCCAGTACTTC
v_call: TRBV4-3; clone_size: -; j_call: TRBJ2-4; d_call: TRBD2; cdr3_aa: CASSQGLAEHIQYF; cdr3_nt: TGCGCCAGCAGCCAAGGACTAGCGGAGCACATTCAGTACTTC
v_call: TRBV7-6; clone_size: -; j_call: TRBJ2-5; d_call: TRBD2; cdr3_aa: CASSSPGGGAGTQYF; cdr3_nt: TGTGCCAGCAGCTCCCCTGGCGGGGGGGCCGGGACCCAGTACTTC
v_call: TRBV7-9; clone_size: -; j_call: TRBJ1-6; d_call: -; cdr3_aa: CASSLGPYNSPLHF; cdr3_nt: TGTGCCAGCAGCTTGGGCCCTTATAATTCACCCCTCCACTTT
v_call: TRBV7-9; clone_size: -; j_call: TRBJ2-3; d_call: -; cdr3_aa: CASSYQDSPDTQYF; cdr3_nt: TGTGCCAGCAGCTACCAGGACAGTCCAGATACGCAGTATTTT
v_call: TRBV5-1; clone_size: -; j_call: TRBJ2-2; d_call: TRBD1; cdr3_aa: CASRQGTGDTGELFF; cdr3_nt: TGCGCCAGCCGGCAGGGGACAGGGGACACCGGGGAGCTGTTTTTT
v_call: TRBV5-1; clone_size: -; j_call: TRBJ2-2; d_call: -; cdr3_aa: CASSLAGKDTGELFF; cdr3_nt: TGCGCCAGCAGCTTGGCAGGGAAGGACACCGGGGAGCTGTTTTTT
v_call: TRBV5-6; clone_size: -; j_call: TRBJ2-1; d_call: -; cdr3_aa: CASSLALSSSYNEQFF; cdr3_nt: TGTGCCAGCAGCTTGGCCTTGAGTAGCTCCTACAATGAGCAGTTCTTC
v_call: TRBV5-1; clone_size: few; j_call: TRBJ2-3; d_call: -; cdr3_aa: CASRSERITDTQYF; cdr3_nt: TGCGCCAGCCGTTCGGAGCGGATCACAGATACGCAGTATTTT
v_call: TRBV14; clone_size: -; j_call: TRBJ1-1; d_call: -; cdr3_aa: CASSRQMNTEAFF; cdr3_nt: TGTGCCAGCAGCCGACAGATGAACACTGAAGCTTTCTTT
v_call: TRBV19; clone_size: -; j_call: TRBJ2-3; d_call: -; cdr3_aa: CASSISNRADTQYF; cdr3_nt: TGTGCCAGTAGTATCTCCAATCGGGCAGATACGCAGTATTTT
v_call: TRBV18; clone_size: -; j_call: TRBJ2-5; d_call: -; cdr3_aa: CASSPLKAGRRETQYF; cdr3_nt: TGTGCCAGCTCACCACTAAAGGCAGGGAGGCGGGAGACCCAGTACTTC
v_call: TRBV18; clone_size: -; j_call: TRBJ1-4; d_call: TRBD1; cdr3_aa: CASSPGQGAEKLFF; cdr3_nt: TGTGCCAGCTCACCCGGACAGGGTGCTGAAAAACTGTTTTTT
v_call: TRBV2; clone_size: -; j_call: TRBJ2-6; d_call: -; cdr3_aa: CASTAASGANVLTF; cdr3_nt: TGTGCCAGCACAGCGGCTTCTGGGGCCAACGTCCTGACTTTC
v_call: TRBV2; clone_size: -; j_call: TRBJ1-6; d_call: TRBD1; cdr3_aa: CASSPSGAGGYSPLHF; cdr3_nt: TGTGCCAGCAGCCCAAGCGGGGCAGGGGGGTACTCACCCCTCCACTTT
v_call: TRBV6-5; clone_size: -; j_call: TRBJ1-1; d_call: TRBD1; cdr3_aa: CASSLRPGTGQAFF; cdr3_nt: TGTGCCAGCAGCCTCCGTCCCGGGACAGGGCAAGCTTTCTTT
v_call: TRBV7-6; clone_size: -; j_call: TRBJ2-1; d_call: -; cdr3_aa: CASSLTGRGADEQFF; cdr3_nt: TGTGCCAGCAGCTTAACGGGCCGGGGGGCCGATGAGCAGTTCTTC
v_call: TRBV7-2; clone_size: once; j_call: TRBJ2-5; d_call: TRBD2; cdr3_aa: CASSASGGDVETQYF; cdr3_nt: TGTGCCAGCAGCGCTAGCGGGGGGGATGTTGAGACCCAGTACTTC
v_call: TRBV9; clone_size: -; j_call: TRBJ1-1; d_call: TRBD1; cdr3_aa: CASSATFGTGANTEAFF; cdr3_nt: TGTGCCAGCAGCGCCACTTTCGGGACAGGGGCGAACACTGAAGCTTTCTTT
v_call: TRBV18; clone_size: -; j_call: TRBJ2-5; d_call: TRBD2; cdr3_aa: CASSPRGLAAETQYF; cdr3_nt: TGTGCCAGCTCACCAAGGGGACTAGCGGCGGAGACCCAGTACTTC
v_call: TRBV18; clone_size: -; j_call: TRBJ2-5; d_call: TRBD2; cdr3_aa: CASSPLRAGGQETQYF; cdr3_nt: TGTGCCAGCTCACCACTGCGGGCGGGGGGCCAAGAGACCCAGTACTTC
v_call: TRBV11-2; clone_size: -; j_call: TRBJ2-3; d_call: -; cdr3_aa: CASSPMVGSDTQYF; cdr3_nt: TGTGCCAGCAGCCCCATGGTCGGGTCGGATACGCAGTATTTT
v_call: TRBV2; clone_size: few; j_call: TRBJ2-5; d_call: TRBD2; cdr3_aa: CASSGNPLAGRGTQYF; cdr3_nt: TGTGCCAGCAGCGGAAACCCACTAGCGGGGCGGGGGACCCAGTACTTC
v_call: TRBV29-1; clone_size: -; j_call: TRBJ1-5; d_call: TRBD1; cdr3_aa: CSVRQGKDQPQHF; cdr3_nt: TGCAGCGTTCGACAGGGGAAGGATCAGCCCCAGCATTTT
v_call: TRBV28; clone_size: -; j_call: TRBJ1-1; d_call: -; cdr3_aa: CASSSAAAMNTEAFF; cdr3_nt: TGTGCCAGCAGTTCGGCGGCCGCCATGAACACTGAAGCTTTCTTT
v_call: TRBV5-1; clone_size: -; j_call: TRBJ2-6; d_call: TRBD1; cdr3_aa: CASSWTGTGANVLTF; cdr3_nt: TGCGCCAGCAGCTGGACAGGGACTGGGGCCAACGTCCTGACTTTC
v_call: TRBV30; clone_size: -; j_call: TRBJ2-5; d_call: -; cdr3_aa: CAWARTEVVAQYF; cdr3_nt: TGTGCCTGGGCACGGACTGAAGTAGTGGCCCAGTACTTC
v_call: TRBV5-8; clone_size: -; j_call: TRBJ1-1; d_call: -; cdr3_aa: CASSSRKRTDEAFF; cdr3_nt: TGTGCCAGCAGCTCGAGAAAGAGGACAGACGAAGCTTTCTTT
v_call: TRBV7-9; clone_size: -; j_call: TRBJ1-5; d_call: -; cdr3_aa: CAGRGCQPQHF; cdr3_nt: TGTGCCGGACGGGGGTGCCAGCCCCAGCATTTT
v_call: TRBV4-1; clone_size: -; j_call: TRBJ1-4; d_call: -; cdr3_aa: CASSRAVPLRATNEKLFF; cdr3_nt: TGCGCCAGCAGCCGAGCCGTCCCTCTGCGGGCAACTAATGAAAAACTGTTTTTT
v_call: TRBV6-5; clone_size: -; j_call: TRBJ2-7; d_call: -; cdr3_aa: CASSYSSEQYF; cdr3_nt: TGTGCCAGCAGTTACTCCAGCGAGCAGTACTTC
v_call: TRBV9; clone_size: -; j_call: TRBJ2-7; d_call: -; cdr3_aa: CASSVGTASSYEQYF; cdr3_nt: TGTGCCAGCAGCGTAGGGACAGCGAGCTCCTACGAGCAGTACTTC